A single sample is the source of the 14 T cell receptor beta chains below, sequenced in a study of vaccination and CD4 T cells after COVID-19. Treatment indicated: roughly 10-day PBMC culture with coronavirus spike peptide pools or control peptides (ViraFEST assay). Before the COVID-19 pandemic (2011-2018), CD4+ T cells were obtained from the unexposed donor. The Oncomine TCR Beta short-read assay was applied to DNA of cultured CD4+ T cells. MiXCR was run by TCRdb on the PCR reads, yielding one entry per CDR3 protein. This table has 3,500 to 5,000 distinct CDR3 sequences, around 60% appearing once. Their target antigens are unknown. The sample consisted of CD4+ T cells from blood, cultured in vitro. The receptors originated from a human donor in good health.

The chain uses TRBV10-3 and TRBJ2-2, with D perhaps TRBD2 (5 bases). Germline CDR1 ENHRY, CDR2 SYGVKD. CDR3 length equals 14 residues. The ends were cut back, 3 bases at V and 6 bases at J, with 11 bases in the middle. The CDR3 loop reads CAISDDGGPGELFF. The CDR3 nucleotides are TGTGCCATCAGTGACGACGGAGGACCCGGGGAGCTGTTTTTT.

The CDR3 spells CACRSQGANEKLFF. As DNA, the CDR3 is TGTGCCTGCCGGAGTCAGGGGGCCAATGAAAAACTGTTTTTT. This rearrangement joins TRBV7-9 to TRBJ1-4, with TRBD1 matching over 8 bases. The V gene end was trimmed by 11 bases and the J gene end by 5 bases; junction bases not matched to a gene: 10. CDR1 and CDR2 from the germline V gene are SEHNR and FQNEAQ (reference sequence). The CDR3 runs 14 residues.

The chain has TRBV7-2 and TRBJ2-5; weak D call: TRBD2 (5 bases). The CDR3 length is 14 residues. CDR1 and CDR2 (germline): SGHTA, FQGNSA. Trimming removed 5 bases from V and 8 bases from J, with 18 bases in between. CDR3 nucleotide sequence: TGTGCCAGCAGCGGTAGGACTGACCTCTTTACCCAGTACTTC. This gives the protein CASSGRTDLFTQYF.

This chain joins TRBV20-1 and TRBJ2-7, with a possible D match to TRBD1 (6 bases). This CDR3 contains 17 residues. CDR1 is DFQATT and CDR2 is SNEGSKA in the germline V gene (reference sequence). The ends were cut back, 6 bases at V and 3 bases at J, with 27 bases in the middle. CDR3 coding DNA: TGCAGTGCACATTACCGGGACACTCGAAACCATAGCTACGAGCAGTACTTC. It encodes CSAHYRDTRNHSYEQYF.

This clonotype has only one observation. The chain links TRBV11-3 to TRBJ2-5; no firm D call. Germline V lookup: CDR1 SGHNT, CDR2 YENEEA. This CDR3 has 13 residues. The ends were cut back, 5 bases at V and 5 bases at J, with 12 bases in the middle. DNA of the CDR3: TGTGCCAGCAGCCTTAACGTTAGGGAGACCCAGTACTTC. Its protein is CASSLNVRETQYF.

The V and J genes are TRBV19 and TRBJ1-1, with 10 positions matching TRBD1. V lost 6 bases and J lost 4; bases outside the gene matches: 11. This CDR3 region has 16 residues. Germline CDR1 and CDR2: LNHDA and SQIVND (reference sequence). CDR3 protein: CASRKRGTGAGTEAFF. As DNA, the CDR3 is TGTGCCAGTAGGAAACGGGGGACAGGGGCGGGCACTGAAGCTTTCTTT.

This clonotype turned up a few times. The rearrangement links TRBV7-2 to TRBJ1-6, with TRBD1 identical over 7 bases. This CDR3 has 17 residues. Trimming took 2 bases from V and 7 from J; bases not matched to a gene: 11. Germline-derived CDR1 and CDR2 are SGHTA and FQGNSA. CDR3 DNA: TGTGCCAGCAGCTTACATCCCCGACAGGGACGAAATTCACCCCTCCACTTT. Translating it yields CASSLHPRQGRNSPLHF.

The chain employs TRBV5-5 and TRBJ1-1; D unclear. The CDR3 is 14 residues long. Germline V CDR1 and CDR2: SGHKS, YYEKEE (reference sequence). V was pared by 0 bases and J by 1 base, with 7 bases between. The CDR3 DNA sequence: TGTGCCAGCAGCTTGGGAGCGGGGAACACTGAAGCTTTCTTT. Translated, it gives CASSLGAGNTEAFF.

The V call is TRBV20-1, the J call TRBJ1-5; 12 bases align to TRBD1. Germline V gives CDR1 DFQATT, CDR2 SNEGSKA (reference sequence). This CDR3 comprises 14 residues. Germline trimming cut 4 bases from V and 5 bases from J; bases unmatched to any gene: 3. The CDR3 sequence: CSATGTGGHQPQHF. CDR3 nucleotides: TGCAGTGCTACCGGGACAGGGGGCCATCAGCCCCAGCATTTT.

The rearrangement joins TRBV20-1 to TRBJ2-7; 9 positions match TRBD1. Germline CDR1 reads DFQATT; CDR2 reads SNEGSKA (reference sequence). V gave up 3 bases and J gave up 4 bases; unmatched junction bases: 7. The CDR3 has 14 residues. Written as DNA, the CDR3 is TGCAGTGCTAGGACCGGGACAGGGATTTACGAGCAGTACTTC. Its protein is CSARTGTGIYEQYF.

The chain employs TRBV19 and TRBJ1-4; TRBD1 agrees at 7 bases. Unmatched junction bases numbered 4, after V lost 3 bases and J lost 3 bases. Germline CDR1 is LNHDA and CDR2 is SQIVND (reference sequence). The CDR3 loop spans 15 amino acids. The CDR3, as DNA: TGTGCCAGTAGTATCACAGGGGCGGCTAATGAAAAACTGTTTTTT. It encodes CASSITGAANEKLFF.

The chain links TRBV20-1 to TRBJ1-3, with 11 bases identical to TRBD1. V lost 6 bases and J lost 5; bases outside the gene matches: 6. The CDR3 contains 14 residues. CDR1 is DFQATT and CDR2 is SNEGSKA in the germline V gene (reference sequence). The CDR3 reads CSARDRGGRNTIYF. CDR3 nucleotide sequence: TGCAGTGCGAGGGACAGGGGGGGCAGAAACACCATATATTTT.

This clonotype was found a few times. The chain uses TRBV25-1 and TRBJ1-2, with 8 bases matching TRBD1. Per the germline V gene, CDR1 is MGHDK and CDR2 is SYGVNS. This CDR3 is 16 amino acids long. The V segment lost 1 base and the J segment 7 bases; nucleotides outside the gene matches: 11. The CDR3 nucleotides are TGTGCCAGCAGTGAATCAGGAGGGCAGGGGGCCAGTGGCTACACCTTC. It yields the protein CASSESGGQGASGYTF.

The CDR3 nucleotides read TGTGCCAGTTCTAGCGGGGGGCCTCAAGAGACCCAGTACTTC. Translating it yields CASSSGGPQETQYF. This rearrangement joins TRBV6-1 to TRBJ2-5; 11 bases fit TRBD2. Germline lookup yields CDR1 MNHNS and CDR2 SASEGT. The CDR3 length is 14 residues. The V segment lost 9 bases and the J segment 2 bases; nucleotides outside the gene matches: 5.